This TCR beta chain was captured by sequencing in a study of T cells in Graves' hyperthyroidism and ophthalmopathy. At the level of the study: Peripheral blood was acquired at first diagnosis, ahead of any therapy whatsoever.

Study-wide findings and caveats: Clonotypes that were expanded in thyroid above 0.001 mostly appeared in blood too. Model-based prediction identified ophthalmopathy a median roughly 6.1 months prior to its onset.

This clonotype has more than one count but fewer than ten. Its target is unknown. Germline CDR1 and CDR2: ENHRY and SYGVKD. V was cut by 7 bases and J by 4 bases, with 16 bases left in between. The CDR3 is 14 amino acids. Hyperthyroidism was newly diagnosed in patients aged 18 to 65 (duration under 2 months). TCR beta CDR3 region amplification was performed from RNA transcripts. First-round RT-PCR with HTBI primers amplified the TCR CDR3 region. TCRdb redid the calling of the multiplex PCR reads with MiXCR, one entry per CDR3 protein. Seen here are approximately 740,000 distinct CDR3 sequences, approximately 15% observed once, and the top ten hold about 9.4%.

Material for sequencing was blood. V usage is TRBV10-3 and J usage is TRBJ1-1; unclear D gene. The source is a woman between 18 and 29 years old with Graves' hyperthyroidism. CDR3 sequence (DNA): TGTGCCATCACCGAGCGGGGAGAAGTCACTGAAGCTTTCTTT. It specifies CAITERGEVTEAFF.